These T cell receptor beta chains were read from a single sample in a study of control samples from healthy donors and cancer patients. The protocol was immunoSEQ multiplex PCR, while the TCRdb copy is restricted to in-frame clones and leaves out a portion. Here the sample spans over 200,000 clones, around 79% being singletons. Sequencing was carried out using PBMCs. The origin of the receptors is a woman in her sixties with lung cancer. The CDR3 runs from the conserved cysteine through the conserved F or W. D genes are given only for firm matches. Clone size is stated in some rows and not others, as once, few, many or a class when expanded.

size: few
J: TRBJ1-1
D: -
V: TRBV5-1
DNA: TGCGCCAGCAGCTGGGGGGGACGGAAGAACACTGAAGCTTTCTTT
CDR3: CASSWGGRKNTEAFF

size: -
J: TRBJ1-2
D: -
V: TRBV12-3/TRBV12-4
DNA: TGTGCCAGCACCCTCAGAGAGGCTTCTGGCTACACCTTC
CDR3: CASTLREASGYTF

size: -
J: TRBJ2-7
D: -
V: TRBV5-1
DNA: TGCGCCAGCAGCTGGGCTGGCGCTACCTACGAGCAGTACTTC
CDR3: CASSWAGATYEQYF

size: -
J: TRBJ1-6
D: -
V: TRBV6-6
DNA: TGTGCCAGCAGTCTTACCGGGGCAGCTAATTCACCCCTCCACTTT
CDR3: CASSLTGAANSPLHF

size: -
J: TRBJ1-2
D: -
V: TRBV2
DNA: TGTGCCAGCCAGCCGGACAGCTTTAACTATGGCTACACCTTC
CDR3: CASQPDSFNYGYTF

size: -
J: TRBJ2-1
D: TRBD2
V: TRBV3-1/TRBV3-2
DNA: TGTGCCAGCAGCCGGACCCGGGGGGGCCGGAATGAGCAGTTCTTC
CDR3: CASSRTRGGRNEQFF

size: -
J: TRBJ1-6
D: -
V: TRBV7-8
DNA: TGTGCCAGCAGCCCCAGGACAGTCGACGCACCCCTCCACTTT
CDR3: CASSPRTVDAPLHF

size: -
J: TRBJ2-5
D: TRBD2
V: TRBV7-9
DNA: TGTGCCAGCAGCGCGGGGGTAGAGACCCAGTACTTC
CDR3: CASSAGVETQYF

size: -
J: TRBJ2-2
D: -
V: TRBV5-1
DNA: TGCGCCAGCAGCTTGTCGGCGGGGGCGGCCGGGGAGCTGTTTTTT
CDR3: CASSLSAGAAGELFF

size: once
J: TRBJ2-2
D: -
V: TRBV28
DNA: TGTGCCAGCAACCTTGGGGGAGTGAACACCGGGGAGCTGTTTTTT
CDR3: CASNLGGVNTGELFF

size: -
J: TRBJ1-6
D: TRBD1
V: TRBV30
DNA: TGTGCCTGGAGTTTCGCGACAGGGGGTAGCTCCTATAATTCACCCCTCCACTTT
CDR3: CAWSFATGGSSYNSPLHF